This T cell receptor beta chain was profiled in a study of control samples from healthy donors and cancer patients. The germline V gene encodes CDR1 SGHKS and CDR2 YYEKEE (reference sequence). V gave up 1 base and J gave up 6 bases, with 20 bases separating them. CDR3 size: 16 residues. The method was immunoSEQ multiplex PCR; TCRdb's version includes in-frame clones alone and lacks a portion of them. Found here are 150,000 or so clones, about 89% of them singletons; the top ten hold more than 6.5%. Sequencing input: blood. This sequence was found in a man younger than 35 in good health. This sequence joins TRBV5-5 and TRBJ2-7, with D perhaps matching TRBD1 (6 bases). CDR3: CASSLSPGEGFSEQYF. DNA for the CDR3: TGTGCCAGCAGCTTGTCTCCAGGGGAAGGTTTTAGCGAGCAGTACTTC.